The clone carrying this T cell receptor (beta chain) was counted between two and nine times. MiXCR was run by TCRdb on the 5' RACE reads, yielding one entry per CDR3 protein. Among just under 95,000 distinct CDR3 sequences listed, roughly 12% were seen once. Germline V gene lookup returns CDR1 SGDLS and CDR2 YYNGEE. Between the trimmed V and J ends, which lost 3 bases and 6 bases, there was a span of 22 bases. This CDR3 has 17 amino acids. This entry belongs to a study of spatial heterogeneity in lung cancer. Time point noted: sample taken at primary tumor resection. This chain connects TRBV9 to TRBJ2-1, with D unclear. The source material was PBMCs, sampled at surgery. The source of this sequence is a male donor with early-stage non-small cell lung cancer. DNA of the CDR3: TGTGCCAGCAGCGCCGTAAATGCCGCTGGGTCCCGCAATGAGCAGTTCTTC. Residues: CASSAVNAAGSRNEQFF.